This T cell receptor (beta chain) was profiled in a study of cytomegalovirus exposure and HLA in healthy donors. The primer mix had 60 Vbeta and 13 Jbeta primers. Produced via immunoSEQ multiplex PCR; TCRdb's table is partial and in-frame only. The repertoire holds approximately 210,000 clones, with around 90% as singletons. Germline CDR1 is SGHRS and CDR2 is YFSETQ. The trim removed 3 bases at V and 6 bases at J, leaving 10 bases unmatched. The CDR3 is 16 residues long. The clonotype originates from a woman younger than 30 in good health and CMV-seronegative. The sample was PBMCs. This chain connects TRBV5-1 to TRBJ2-1; the match to TRBD1 covers 9 bases. CDR3 residues: CASSYTPGQGSNEQFF. The CDR3 DNA reads as TGCGCCAGCAGCTACACTCCGGGACAGGGTAGCAATGAGCAGTTCTTC.